The T cell receptor beta chain described here comes from a study of CD8 T cells in Susac syndrome. The RNA, about 0.45 to 1 ug, was put through reverse transcription using random hexamers. TCRdb reprocessed the immunoSEQ multiplex PCR reads with MiXCR, giving one entry per CDR3 protein. This sample has around 90,000 distinct CDR3 sequences; roughly 96% occur once, and the top ten carry 0.55% to 0.8%. This CDR3 is 16 amino acids long. V lost 7 bases, J lost 0 bases, and 16 bases lay in between. Germline CDR1 and CDR2: SGHTA and FQGNSA. The rearrangement joins TRBV7-2 to TRBJ1-3; a possible D gene is TRBD1 (5 bases). The clonotype comes from a human donor with Susac syndrome. The sequencing sample was made of CD8+ T cells from PBMCs. Here the CDR3 DNA reads TGTGCCAGCACCCAGCAGAAGGACAACTCTGGAAACACCATATATTTT. Protein: CASTQQKDNSGNTIYF.